This entry lists 23 T cell receptor beta chains sequenced from one sample in a study of blood T cells in healthy people across ages. Sample-barcoded 5' priming and a J-beta primer mix drove a second PCR of about 6 to 12 cycles. TCRdb re-called the 5' RACE reads through MiXCR, storing one row per CDR3 protein. The sample has 780,000 or so distinct CDR3 sequences; around half are singletons. Source material: blood. The source is an elderly man in good health.

The chain has TRBV30 and TRBJ2-7; D uncertain. Trimming cost V 2 bases and J 0 bases, with 11 bases left between them. Per germline, CDR1 GTSNPN and CDR2 SVGIG (reference sequence). This CDR3 is 14 amino acids long. CDR3 region: CAWSKGKGSYEQYF. In DNA form, the CDR3 reads TGTGCCTGGAGTAAGGGAAAAGGCTCCTACGAGCAGTACTTC.

This clonotype was seen only once. This CDR3 is CASSRASENIQYF. In DNA form, the CDR3 reads TGTGCCAGCAGCCGGGCTAGCGAAAACATTCAGTACTTC. The chain has TRBV3-1 and TRBJ2-4; a possible D gene is TRBD2 (6 bases). The CDR3 has 13 amino acids. The V end lost 4 bases, the J end lost 5 bases, and 9 bases lay between the germline ends. Germline V gene lookup returns CDR1 LGHDT and CDR2 YNNKEL (reference sequence).

The genes are TRBV2 and TRBJ2-5, with D possibly matching TRBD1 (5 bases). Per germline, CDR1 SNHLY and CDR2 FYNNEI. This CDR3 is 11 amino acids long. V lost 6 bases to trimming and J lost 7 bases, with 9 bases between them. In DNA form, the CDR3 reads TGTGCCAGCAGGCTTCAGGGGACCCAGTACTTC. Translating it yields CASRLQGTQYF.

This rearrangement joins TRBV6-1 to TRBJ2-3; TRBD2 matches 10 bases. The germline V gene encodes CDR1 MNHNS and CDR2 SASEGT. V trimming: 2 bases; J trimming: 2 bases; junction bases outside the gene matches: 1. This CDR3 has 15 amino acids. The CDR3 here is CASSELAGATDTQYF. CDR3 sequence (DNA): TGTGCCAGCAGTGAACTAGCGGGAGCCACAGATACGCAGTATTTT.

CDR3 sequence: CASRIETGGLAGYNEQFF. The CDR3 DNA is TGTGCCAGCAGGATAGAGACAGGTGGGCTAGCGGGATACAATGAGCAGTTCTTC. The genes are TRBV12-3 or TRBV12-4 and TRBJ2-1; 9 bases align to TRBD2. V trimming: 6 bases; J trimming: 4 bases; junction bases outside the gene matches: 16. The CDR3 loop spans 18 amino acids.

The chain joins TRBV3-1 to TRBJ2-4; the D gene is possibly TRBD2 (5 bases). The end of the DNA is better explained by TRBJ2-7, so the J call may be wrong. The V gene's germline CDR1 is LGHDT and CDR2 YNNKEL (reference sequence). The CDR3 spans 14 residues. The CDR3 is CASSPGNVRYEQYF. The CDR3 nucleotides are TGTGCCAGCAGCCCGGGGAACGTGAGGTACGAGCAGTACTTC.

This clonotype was counted only a few times. The chain couples TRBV6-2 or TRBV6-3 to TRBJ2-7; the D is unclear. Trimming removed 6 bases at V and 3 bases at J, with 12 bases between. Germline V CDR1 and CDR2: MNHEY, SVGEGT. The CDR3 is 13 residues long. For the CDR3, the DNA is TGTGCCAGCAGCCAGAGACCTGACTACGAGCAGTACTTC. It yields the protein CASSQRPDYEQYF.

The chain joins TRBV6-5 to TRBJ2-5, with no clear D. CDR1 and CDR2 (germline): MNHEY, SVGAGI. V shed 0 bases and J shed 5 bases, with 10 bases lying between them. This CDR3 comprises 14 residues. The CDR3, as DNA: TGTGCCAGCAGTTACTCGCCGGGCCGGGAGACCCAGTACTTC. It codes for CASSYSPGRETQYF.

The rearrangement uses TRBV20-1 and TRBJ2-3, with a weak D call TRBD2 (6 bases). Germline V CDR1 and CDR2: DFQATT, SNEGSKA (reference sequence). The CDR3 extends over 13 amino acids. V was trimmed by 3 bases and J by 4 bases, leaving 11 bases between them. Written as DNA, the CDR3 is TGCAGTGCTAGGGGGGGAGTTGCAGATACGCAGTATTTT. Protein sequence: CSARGGVADTQYF.

There are a few counts of this clonotype. The V and J genes are TRBV12-3 or TRBV12-4 and TRBJ2-5; 9 bases are a match to TRBD2. TRBJ2-7 matches the DNA end more closely, so the J call is doubtful. This CDR3 contains 15 residues. The CDR3 spells CASSLSASGTSEQYF. The CDR3 DNA reads as TGTGCCAGCAGTTTATCGGCTAGCGGGACCAGCGAGCAGTACTTC.

CDR3 nucleotide sequence: TGTGCCAGCCTCGGCGTTGGGACGACCCAGTACTTC. Protein: CASLGVGTTQYF. The gene calls are TRBV27 and TRBJ2-4; the D call may be TRBD1 or TRBD2 (5 bases each). The DNA end is a closer match to TRBJ2-5, so the J assignment may be wrong. This CDR3 has 12 amino acids. Per germline, CDR1 MNHEY and CDR2 SMNVEV (reference sequence).

The V and J genes are TRBV27 and TRBJ1-2; D may be TRBD1 (5 bases). V shed 6 bases and J shed 7 bases, with 21 bases lying between them. Germline CDR1 and CDR2: MNHEY and SMNVEV (reference sequence). The length of the CDR3 is 15 residues. The DNA of the CDR3 is TGTGCCAGCAGCCCCTGGGGGGTTAAACTCGGTGGCTACACCTTC. Translated: CASSPWGVKLGGYTF.

This clonotype was observed a few times. V usage is TRBV7-8 and J usage is TRBJ2-6; D might be TRBD1 or TRBD2, each matching 6 bases. V lost 6 bases and J 0 bases, leaving 15 bases between the germline ends. Germline CDR1 reads SGHVS; CDR2 reads FQNEAQ. The CDR3 runs to 17 residues. The CDR3 DNA is TGTGCCAGCAGTCGGGGGCGCATACCCTCTGGGGCCAACGTCCTGACTTTC. This translates into CASSRGRIPSGANVLTF.

The gene calls are TRBV10-3 and TRBJ1-2; 7 bases are shared with TRBD1. V shed 0 bases and J 1 base; nucleotides not matched to a gene: 2. Germline V lookup: CDR1 ENHRY, CDR2 SYGVKD. The CDR3 totals 15 residues. Here the CDR3 reads CAISESAGGNYGYTF. Written as DNA, the CDR3 is TGTGCCATCAGTGAGTCCGCAGGGGGTAACTATGGCTACACCTTC.

This clonotype came up once. V usage is TRBV18 and J usage is TRBJ2-7, with 7 bases aligning to TRBD1. The CDR3 runs 15 residues. Germline CDR1 reads KGHSH; CDR2 reads LQKENI. Trimming removed 4 bases from V and 2 bases from J; junction bases left unmatched: 8. The CDR3 sequence is CASSLGTAIAYEQYF. Here the CDR3 DNA reads TGTGCCAGCTCACTCGGGACAGCGATCGCCTACGAGCAGTACTTC.

This clonotype occurred a few times. This chain joins TRBV29-1 and TRBJ2-7, with TRBD2 matching 10 bases. The V and J ends lost 2 bases and 3 bases, in that order; junction bases with no gene match: 4. There are 14 residues in the CDR3. The germline gives CDR1 SQVTM, CDR2 ANQGSEA. The CDR3 nucleotides are TGCAGCGTTGAAAGCGGGAGGGCTAGCTACGAGCAGTACTTC. Protein sequence: CSVESGRASYEQYF.

The CDR3 DNA is TGTGCCAGCAGCATAACGTGGGAGCAGTTCTTC. This gives the protein CASSITWEQFF. The chain recombines TRBV7-9 with TRBJ2-1, with no clear D. The CDR3 is 11 residues long. V was clipped by 5 bases and J by 10 bases, with 9 bases between them. Germline V gives CDR1 SEHNR, CDR2 FQNEAQ (reference sequence).

V usage is TRBV5-1 and J usage is TRBJ2-7; D is unclear. V was clipped by 4 bases and J by 2 bases, with 13 bases between them. The CDR3 runs 14 residues. CDR1 SGHRS and CDR2 YFSETQ come from the germline V gene. The chain's CDR3 is CASSATAEAYEQYF. CDR3 nucleotide sequence: TGCGCCAGCAGCGCGACGGCGGAAGCCTACGAGCAGTACTTC.

The chain combines TRBV12-3 or TRBV12-4 with TRBJ2-5; D is uncertain. The V end lost 5 bases, the J end lost 2 bases, and 18 bases lay between the germline ends. This CDR3 is built from 16 residues. This CDR3 reads CASSPPQLGKQETQYF. Written as DNA, the CDR3 is TGTGCCAGCAGTCCCCCCCAATTAGGGAAACAAGAGACCCAGTACTTC.

This chain joins TRBV20-1 and TRBJ2-5, with D possibly being TRBD2 (7 bases). V shed 3 bases and J shed 2 bases, with 22 bases lying between them. The CDR3 covers 17 residues. Germline CDR1 reads DFQATT; CDR2 reads SNEGSKA (reference sequence). CDR3 DNA: TGCAGTGCTAGCGACAGGAGTGCGGGACTACGGCAAGAGACCCAGTACTTC. Its translation: CSASDRSAGLRQETQYF.

This clonotype was seen ten or more times. The chain carries TRBV14 and TRBJ2-7; 13 positions match TRBD2. Trimming at V came to 3 bases and at J to 5 bases, leaving 7 bases not matched to a gene. CDR3 length equals 16 residues. Germline loops: CDR1 SGHDN, CDR2 FVKESK. DNA of the CDR3: TGTGCCAGCAGCCATTACGGACTAGCGGGAGCGGACGAGCAGTACTTC. This translates into CASSHYGLAGADEQYF.

J is TRBJ2-1 and V is TRBV24-1; 8 positions match TRBD2. TRBJ2-7 explains the end of the DNA better; the J call may be wrong. The CDR3 sequence is 13 residues long. The V gene's germline CDR1 is KGHDR and CDR2 SFDVKD. Here the CDR3 reads CATGTSGYNEQYF. CDR3 nucleotides: TGTGCCACCGGGACTAGTGGGTACAATGAGCAGTACTTC.

The chain joins TRBV27 to TRBJ2-7; 11 bases are shared with TRBD1. In germline, CDR1 is MNHEY, CDR2 SMNVEV (reference sequence). V gave up 7 bases and J gave up 5 bases; unmatched junction bases: 10. The CDR3 spans 15 residues. The CDR3 protein is CASNFLGQGAHEQYF. The CDR3 DNA reads as TGTGCCAGCAATTTTCTCGGACAGGGGGCCCACGAGCAGTACTTC.